This TCR beta chain is from a study of blood T cell repertoires in COVID-19 (TCRdb year 2020). Regarding the complete study: The collaborator samples originated in the United States, Italy and Spain and spanned the acute and convalescent phases of COVID-19. Where available, HLA class I and class II types were obtained from metadata supplied by the sample provider rather than from assay-based typing. Deeply sampled blood TCRbeta repertoires from subjects exposed to, actively infected with, or recovered from COVID-19 were included in the dataset. The material from the prospective study consisted of cDNA or gDNA derived from T cells, B-cell-depleted T cells, or PBMCs. A de-identified subject ID, COVID-19 status, age in years and sex were almost always included in the sample metadata. The repertoires were released in a freely available public database intended as a resource for research on the immune response to SARS-CoV-2. The samples were drawn from the first 160 participants of the ongoing ImmuneRACE study and from about 1,200 subjects provided by 6 global collaborators.

TCRbeta CDR3 regions were amplified from genomic DNA by means of the immunoSEQ Assay, a bias-controlled multiplex PCR. The original pipeline was this. The number of nucleated cells in each sample was estimated from the amplification of reference gene primers within the assay. To quantify the absolute abundance of each unique TCRbeta CDR3 rearrangement, sequence reads were collapsed and filtered. For each sample, productive Simpson clonality was calculated as the square root of Simpson's diversity index over productive rearrangements. Sourced from immuneACCESS, this table was stored by TCRdb with only in-frame sequences that have V and J called. A share of the clones is absent; for the studies checked, an unresolved V gene accounts for under half, and the remainder has no known explanation. V, J and clone size are taken as reported in that table, and D and trimming were inferred from the DNA itself. For this sample the table gives about 180,000 clones, of which roughly four fifths were detected only once. Roughly 6.8% of the sample is held by the ten biggest clonotypes.

V loses 4 bases of germline sequence and J loses 0 bases, and the interval between the two ends is 13 bases. Taken from the germline V gene, the CDR1 and CDR2 loops are SGHRS and YFSETQ. The CDR3 has 16 amino acids, counting the end cysteine and phenylalanine. Left in the record is the CDR3 DNA by itself, 48 bases read in frame from the first base. In the case of this clone: Its specific antigen is unknown. Base qualities are not recorded, but no much larger clone differs from it by a single base.

Overall results and qualifications from the work: The amount of clinical and demographic metadata varied by source and participant and was provided uncurated.

Whole blood was collected in K2EDTA tubes by collaborating institutions according to the institutions' own protocols. For TCRbeta analysis, collaborators shipped samples as frozen whole blood, isolated PBMCs, or DNA extracted from either of those sample types. The rearrangement joined TRBV5-1 to TRBJ1-4; TRBD1 is perhaps the D gene, given 5 matching bases. Material for sequencing was peripheral blood. The TCR sequence derives from a human donor in a cohort sampled during active COVID-19. CDR3 region: CASSPGGGATNEKLFF. In nucleotides, the sequence is TGCGCCAGCAGCCCCGGGGGGGGAGCAACTAATGAAAAACTGTTTTTT.